These 27 T cell receptor beta chains were all obtained from the same sample, sequenced in a study of blood T cell repertoires in COVID-19. Assay: immunoSEQ multiplex PCR; the TCRdb copy retains only in-frame clones and omits some. This sample has roughly 240,000 clones, with roughly 79% found just once. The sequenced sample was peripheral blood. All receptors derive from a woman of 80 years or more with acute or convalescent COVID-19.

The gene calls are TRBV19 and TRBJ1-2, with 9 bases identical to TRBD1. Germline CDR1 and CDR2: LNHDA and SQIVND (reference sequence). J gave up 2 bases and V 3 bases, and 10 bases lay outside the gene matches. The CDR3 consists of 17 residues. CDR3 DNA sequence: TGTGCCAGTAGTATTTTGGGACAGGGCCTTGGCAACTATGGCTACACCTTC. Protein product: CASSILGQGLGNYGYTF.

V and J are TRBV3-1 (or the pseudogene TRBV3-2) and TRBJ2-7; TRBD2 matches 9 bases. The trim removed 0 bases at V and 2 bases at J, leaving 8 bases unmatched. This CDR3 region has 17 residues. The V gene's germline CDR1 is LGHDT and CDR2 YNNKEL (reference sequence). The CDR3 coding sequence is TGTGCCAGCAGCCAAGAGGCGGGAGGGAGCGGGGCCTACGAGCAGTACTTC. Protein sequence: CASSQEAGGSGAYEQYF.

The chain couples TRBV28 to TRBJ2-7; 10 nucleotides line up with TRBD2. Losses at the gene ends were 6 bases for V and 0 bases for J; bases not matched to a gene: 5. The CDR3 has 15 residues. Germline lookup yields CDR1 MDHEN and CDR2 SYDVKM. In DNA form, the CDR3 reads TGTGCCAGCAGCGTTACTAGCGGGACCTCCTACGAGCAGTACTTC. This sequence encodes CASSVTSGTSYEQYF.

The chain is built from TRBV18 and TRBJ1-1; no definite D call. The V gene's germline CDR1 is KGHSH and CDR2 LQKENI. V was shortened by 1 base and J by 0 bases, with 6 bases between the two germline ends. The CDR3 spans 14 residues. CDR3 DNA sequence: TGTGCCAGCTCACCACGGTCTATGAACACTGAAGCTTTCTTT. Protein sequence: CASSPRSMNTEAFF.

This rearrangement joins TRBV28 to TRBJ1-6; 11 bases line up with TRBD1. J was trimmed by 4 bases and V by 2 bases; bases with no gene match: 1. CDR1 MDHEN and CDR2 SYDVKM come from the germline V gene. The CDR3 length is 16 residues. The CDR3 region has the DNA TGTGCCAGCAGTTTAGGGACAGGGGGTTATAATTCACCCCTCCACTTT. Encoded protein: CASSLGTGGYNSPLHF.

The chain uses TRBV2 and TRBJ2-3; 15 bases fit TRBD2. The CDR3 has 19 residues. J was trimmed by 0 bases and V by 6 bases; bases with no gene match: 10. Germline lookup yields CDR1 SNHLY and CDR2 FYNNEI. The CDR3 loop reads CASRGGTSGRFASTDTQYF. In DNA form, the CDR3 reads TGTGCCAGCAGAGGAGGGACTAGCGGGAGGTTCGCTAGCACAGATACGCAGTATTTT.

This clone has just one count. CDR3 amino acids: CASSPQDYEQYF. CDR3 nucleotides: TGTGCCAGCTCACCCCAGGACTACGAGCAGTACTTC. V gene TRBV18 combines with J gene TRBJ2-7; D is undetermined. The germline CDR1 and CDR2 sequences are KGHSH and LQKENI. V lost 3 bases to trimming and J lost 3 bases, with 6 bases between them. The CDR3 sequence is 12 residues long.

This sequence joins TRBV29-1 and TRBJ1-2; 7 nucleotides align to TRBD1. The ends lost 3 bases at V and 4 bases at J; junction bases unmatched: 2. Germline V gene sequence: CDR1 SQVTM, CDR2 ANQGSEA. This CDR3 has 12 residues. DNA for the CDR3: TGCAGCGTTGACAGGGACAGCTATGGCTACACCTTC. Its protein product is CSVDRDSYGYTF.

The rearrangement links TRBV30 to TRBJ2-7; 7 positions agree with TRBD1. The CDR3 length is 12 residues. Germline V gene sequence: CDR1 GTSNPN, CDR2 SVGIG (reference sequence). J was trimmed by 3 bases and V by 3 bases; bases with no gene match: 2. In nucleotides, the CDR3 is TGTGCCTGGAGAGGGGACAGCTACGAGCAGTACTTC. Its translation is CAWRGDSYEQYF.

The chain has TRBV7-2 and TRBJ1-4; 7 nucleotides align to TRBD1. The germline V gene encodes CDR1 SGHTA and CDR2 FQGNSA. V lost 4 bases, J lost 4 bases, and 6 bases stayed unmatched. This CDR3 has 15 residues. The CDR3 DNA follows: TGTGCCAGCAGCTCATGGGACAGCCATAATGAAAAACTGTTTTTT. The encoded protein is CASSSWDSHNEKLFF.

V usage is TRBV13 and J usage is TRBJ1-1; D is uncertain. The germline CDR1 and CDR2 sequences are PRHDT and FYEKMQ (reference sequence). The ends were cut back, 5 bases at V and 10 bases at J, with 8 bases in the middle. This CDR3 comprises 10 residues. This CDR3 is CASSQGVAFF. Written as DNA, the CDR3 is TGTGCCAGCAGCCAAGGAGTAGCTTTCTTT. The variable domain in full, with the rest retrieved from reference TRBV13 and TRBJ1-1, is AAGVIQSPRHLIKEKRETATLKCYPIPRHDTVYWYQQGPGQDPQFLISFYEKMQSDKGSIPDRFSAQQFSDYHSELNMSSLELGDSALYFCASSQGVAFFGQGTRLTVV.

The genes are TRBV6-5 and TRBJ1-6, with D perhaps matching TRBD1 (5 bases). CDR3 length: 14 residues. From germline, CDR1 is MNHEY and CDR2 SVGAGI. V lost 4 bases to trimming and J lost 8 bases, with 12 bases between them. The CDR3 bases are TGTGCCAGCAGTTTAGGGGTACAAGATTCACCCCTCCACTTT. Amino acid sequence: CASSLGVQDSPLHF.

This sequence joins TRBV3-1 (or the pseudogene TRBV3-2) and TRBJ2-2; 8 bases map to TRBD2. Trimming took 0 bases from V and 3 from J; bases not matched to a gene: 3. There are 16 residues in the CDR3. CDR1 LGHDT and CDR2 YNNKEL come from the germline V gene (reference sequence). The CDR3 sequence: CASSQDTGGYTGELFF. CDR3 nucleotides: TGTGCCAGCAGCCAAGATACGGGAGGGTACACCGGGGAGCTGTTTTTT.

This chain uses TRBV7-2 with TRBJ1-2; a weak D match, TRBD1 (5 bases). V lost 6 bases to trimming and J lost 6 bases, with 14 bases between them. Germline lookup yields CDR1 SGHTA and CDR2 FQGNSA. The CDR3 consists of 13 residues. The CDR3 DNA reads as TGTGCCAGCAGTTACGGGTGGGGCGATGGCTACACCTTC. Translation: CASSYGWGDGYTF.

This clone showed up just once. The J gene is TRBJ2-7, the V gene TRBV19; 9 nucleotides match TRBD2. The CDR3 runs 16 residues. Per germline, CDR1 LNHDA and CDR2 SQIVND (reference sequence). The trim removed 3 bases at V and 3 bases at J, leaving 9 bases unmatched. As DNA, the CDR3 is TGTGCCAGTAGTATGGGGGCTAGCGGGGATCTCTACGAGCAGTACTTC. Encoded protein: CASSMGASGDLYEQYF.

There are a few counts of this clone. The genes are TRBV6-6 and TRBJ1-4, with D possibly being TRBD1 (5 bases). The ends were cut back, 9 bases at V and 7 bases at J, with 18 bases in the middle. The CDR3 extends over 14 amino acids. CDR1 is MNHNY, CDR2 SVGAGI, per germline (reference sequence). This CDR3 reads CASRGLGGSEKLFF. The CDR3 DNA follows: TGTGCCAGTAGAGGGCTCGGGGGGAGTGAAAAACTGTTTTTT.

The chain uses TRBV7-9 and TRBJ2-5; the D gene is possibly TRBD1 (6 bases). V lost 1 base and J 1 base, leaving 10 bases between the germline ends. The CDR3 runs 15 residues. Germline assignment: CDR1 SEHNR and CDR2 FQNEAQ (reference sequence). CDR3 DNA sequence: TGTGCCAGCAGCTTAGGAGACAGGTTCCAAGAGACCCAGTACTTC. Translation gives CASSLGDRFQETQYF.

For the CDR3, the DNA is TGTGCCACACGACCGGACAGGAGGTACACAGATACGCAGTATTTT. Residues: CATRPDRRYTDTQYF. The gene calls are TRBV6-6 and TRBJ2-3; 7 bases agree with TRBD1. This CDR3 is 15 amino acids long. V trimming: 10 bases; J trimming: 2 bases; junction bases outside the gene matches: 12. From germline, CDR1 is MNHNY and CDR2 SVGAGI (reference sequence).

In this sample, this clone turned up a few times. The DNA of the CDR3 is TGTGCCACCAGTGATTTAAGTGGACAGGGGTCCACAGATACGCAGTATTTT. Translating gives CATSDLSGQGSTDTQYF. This chain joins TRBV24-1 and TRBJ2-3; 9 bases are a match to TRBD1. From germline, CDR1 is KGHDR and CDR2 SFDVKD. V was clipped by 1 base and J by 2 bases; unmatched bases: 6. This CDR3 is 17 amino acids long.

The J gene is TRBJ1-1, the V gene TRBV6-2 or TRBV6-3; 11 positions agree with TRBD1. Per germline, CDR1 MNHEY and CDR2 SVGEGT. The junction had 4 bases not matched to a gene; V was cut back by 0 bases and J by 1 base. The CDR3 is 17 residues long. CDR3 sequence (DNA): TGTGCCAGCAGTTACTCGACAGGGACAGGGGGGAACACTGAAGCTTTCTTT. Protein product: CASSYSTGTGGNTEAFF.

The chain links TRBV15 to TRBJ1-4, with TRBD1 identical over 9 bases. Germline values: CDR1 LNHNV, CDR2 YYDKDF (reference sequence). CDR3 length: 12 residues. With 9 bases clipped from V and 4 bases from J, the junction kept 0 bases outside the gene matches. This CDR3 is CATGQGNEKLFF. Written as DNA, the CDR3 is TGTGCCACGGGACAGGGTAATGAAAAACTGTTTTTT.

The chain couples TRBV9 to TRBJ1-2, with 10 bases lining up with TRBD1. CDR3 length: 14 residues. Germline CDR1 is SGDLS and CDR2 is YYNGEE. The J segment lost 3 bases and the V segment lost 4 bases, leaving 3 bases of the junction unmatched. Here the CDR3 DNA reads TGTGCCAGCAGCTTTGGGACAGGGGACTATGGCTACACCTTC. Encoded protein: CASSFGTGDYGYTF. Full variable domain (rest looked up from reference TRBV9 and TRBJ1-2): DSGVTQTPKHLITATGQRVTLRCSPRSGDLSVYWYQQSLDQGLQFLIQYYNGEERAKGNILERFSAQQFPDLHSELNLSSLELGDSALYFCASSFGTGDYGYTFGSGTRLTVV.

This clone was counted a single time. The chain recombines TRBV6-5 with TRBJ2-7; 8 bases fit TRBD1. CDR1 MNHEY and CDR2 SVGAGI come from the germline V gene. After removal of 5 bases from V and 1 base from J, the junction contained 4 bases not matched to a gene. This CDR3 comprises 14 residues. CDR3 nucleotides: TGTGCCAGCAGTAGGACAGGGTCATCCTACGAGCAGTACTTC. Amino acid sequence: CASSRTGSSYEQYF.

The CDR3: CASSKKTGVGETQYF. In DNA, the CDR3 is TGTGCCAGCAGCAAAAAGACAGGGGTTGGCGAGACCCAGTACTTC. The rearrangement uses TRBV21-1 and TRBJ2-5; TRBD1 reflects the table's D call only, with no check against the DNA. TRBV21-1 is an annotated pseudogene. The CDR3 loop spans 15 amino acids.

The chain links TRBV19 to TRBJ1-6; 8 bases align to TRBD1. Germline V gives CDR1 LNHDA, CDR2 SQIVND (reference sequence). The CDR3 covers 14 residues. Trimming at V came to 6 bases and at J to 9 bases, leaving 7 bases not matched to a gene. In nucleotides, the CDR3 is TGTGCCAGTAGCTCTCAGGGGGCCGGTTCACCCCTCCACTTT. This sequence encodes CASSSQGAGSPLHF.

J is TRBJ2-3 and V is TRBV2; tentatively, D is TRBD1 (6 bases). V was shortened by 1 base and J by 6 bases, with 14 bases between the two germline ends. Germline CDR1 is SNHLY and CDR2 is FYNNEI. The CDR3 is 15 amino acids. This CDR3 is CASSEGGRGWDTQYF. The CDR3 region has the DNA TGTGCCAGCAGTGAAGGCGGCAGGGGATGGGATACGCAGTATTTT. The entire variable domain, with the rest obtained from reference TRBV2 and TRBJ2-3, is as follows: EPEVTQTPSHQVTQMGQEVILRCVPISNHLYFYWYRQILGQKVEFLVSFYNNEISEKSEIFDDQFSVERPDGSNFTLKIRSTKLEDSAMYFCASSEGGRGWDTQYFGPGTRLTVL.

This CDR3 reads CASSLGAGRIEKLFF. CDR3 DNA sequence: TGTGCCAGCAGCTTAGGGGCGGGGAGGATAGAAAAACTGTTTTTT. The chain has TRBV7-8 and TRBJ1-4, with D unclear. Trimming took 1 base from V and 8 from J, leaving 14 bases between them. There are 15 residues in the CDR3. Germline CDR1 is SGHVS and CDR2 is FQNEAQ.